This T cell receptor beta chain was sequenced for a study of T cell responses to AZD1222 COVID-19 vaccine. Sequencing was performed with immunoSEQ multiplex PCR; in TCRdb, only in-frame clones are kept and a portion is missing. The data show some 170,000 clones, 90% to 95% seen once. The germline V gene has CDR1 SEHNR and CDR2 FQNEAQ (reference sequence). The CDR3 spans 15 residues. V gave up 4 bases and J gave up 6 bases; unmatched junction bases: 11. The TCR comes from an adult who received the MenACWY meningococcal vaccine as a control. This chain joins TRBV7-9 and TRBJ2-7; 8 bases map to TRBD1. Sequencing was performed on peripheral blood, taken 28 days after the second dose of the MenACWY control vaccine. The CDR3 loop is CASSWGTGGSLEQYF. In DNA form, the CDR3 reads TGTGCCAGCAGCTGGGGGACAGGAGGGTCCCTCGAGCAGTACTTC.